This T cell receptor beta chain originates from a study of shared clonotypes between healthy human individuals. Libraries were prepared by immunoSEQ multiplex PCR; TCRdb keeps only in-frame clonotypes and omits some of them. In the table there are 2.3 million or so clones, approximately 95% of which are singletons. V lost 4 bases and J lost 6; bases outside the gene matches: 8. The CDR3 has 14 amino acids. Germline values: CDR1 LNHDA, CDR2 SQIVND (reference sequence). Sequencing was carried out using naive CD4+ T cells from PBMCs. The sample's subset: CD45RA+ positively selected. The sequence was obtained from a man aged 18 to 30 in good health. Some clones in this sample may be carry-over from other donors' samples. The rearrangement uses TRBV19 and TRBJ2-5; 7 nucleotides match TRBD1. DNA of the CDR3: TGTGCCAGTAGTACCCCGACAGGGTTGAAGACCCAGTACTTC. Translation: CASSTPTGLKTQYF.